The 14 T cell receptor beta chains given below trace back to one sample, sequenced in a study of cytotoxic CD8 clonotypes in ibrutinib-treated CLL. Some clones are missing from TCRdb's copy, which holds only in-frame ones; the method was immunoSEQ multiplex PCR. The profile shows roughly 13,000 clones, around 68% of them singletons. This material consisted of PBMCs, taken before ibrutinib treatment. Receptors originate from a human donor with chronic lymphocytic leukemia.

CDR3 region: CASSPEPPTDTQYF. The DNA for the CDR3 is TGCGCCAGCAGCCCGGAACCACCCACAGATACGCAGTATTTT. The V gene is TRBV5-1, the J gene TRBJ2-3; D gene ambiguous. The CDR3 runs 14 residues. Between the trimmed V and J ends, which lost 4 bases and 2 bases, there was a span of 11 bases. Germline V lookup: CDR1 SGHRS, CDR2 YFSETQ.

The rearrangement joins TRBV30 to TRBJ1-2; 9 bases map to TRBD1. This CDR3 has 12 residues. The V gene end was trimmed by 8 bases and the J gene end by 8 bases; junction bases not matched to a gene: 9. In germline, CDR1 is GTSNPN, CDR2 SVGIG (reference sequence). CDR3 amino acids: CARGQGWEGYTF. CDR3 nucleotide sequence: TGTGCCAGAGGACAGGGGTGGGAAGGCTACACCTTC.

This clone showed up just a few times. J is TRBJ2-7 and V is TRBV7-9; the match to TRBD1 covers 10 bases. Germline lookup yields CDR1 SEHNR and CDR2 FQNEAQ (reference sequence). The V gene end was trimmed by 6 bases and the J gene end by 6 bases; junction bases not matched to a gene: 2. The CDR3 length is 12 residues. CDR3 nucleotides: TGTGCCAGCAGAAGGGACAGGGGCGAGCAGTACTTC. Translating it yields CASRRDRGEQYF.

This chain links TRBV6-6 with TRBJ2-3; D unclear. In germline, CDR1 is MNHNY, CDR2 SVGAGI (reference sequence). Trimming cost V 6 bases and J 1 base, with 14 bases left between them. The CDR3 has 15 residues. The CDR3 sequence is CASRQGRLGTDTQYF. The DNA of the CDR3 is TGTGCCAGCAGACAAGGACGTCTCGGCACAGATACGCAGTATTTT.

This clone was detected only a few times. The chain combines TRBV28 with TRBJ1-2; D is possibly TRBD1 (5 bases). Germline CDR1 MDHEN, CDR2 SYDVKM. CDR3 length equals 13 residues. The ends were cut back, 0 bases at V and 7 bases at J, with 9 bases in the middle. The CDR3: CASSLWGGGGYTF. In DNA form, the CDR3 reads TGTGCCAGCAGTTTATGGGGGGGAGGTGGCTACACCTTC.

The chain couples TRBV5-4 to TRBJ1-2; 12 bases align to TRBD1. Germline loops: CDR1 SGHNT, CDR2 YYREEE (reference sequence). V shed 4 bases, J shed 4 bases, and the junction held 5 bases outside the gene matches. This CDR3 contains 15 residues. CDR3: CASSPGTGGVYGYTF. The CDR3 bases are TGTGCCAGCAGCCCCGGGACAGGGGGCGTCTATGGCTACACCTTC.

This clone was picked up one time. V and J are TRBV6-4 and TRBJ2-7, with D tentatively TRBD1 (5 bases). Between the trimmed V and J ends, which lost 6 bases and 7 bases, there was a span of 19 bases. From germline, CDR1 is MRHNA and CDR2 SNTAGT. CDR3 length equals 14 residues. The CDR3 nucleotides are TGTGCCAGCAGCAATGGGGCCCCTCTTTGGGAGCAGTACTTC. It encodes CASSNGAPLWEQYF.

This clone was observed a handful of times. V is TRBV28 and J is TRBJ1-4, with a possible D match to TRBD1 (5 bases). Between the trimmed V and J ends, which lost 6 bases and 0 bases, there was a span of 11 bases. CDR1 MDHEN and CDR2 SYDVKM come from the germline V gene. CDR3 size: 15 residues. CDR3 sequence: CASRSDRATNEKLFF. CDR3 bases: TGTGCCAGCAGGTCCGACAGAGCAACTAATGAAAAACTGTTTTTT.

The chain combines TRBV9 with TRBJ2-3; D might be TRBD2 (5 bases). Germline loops: CDR1 SGDLS, CDR2 YYNGEE. CDR3 size: 12 residues. The germline V and J ends were trimmed by 0 bases and 6 bases, with 5 bases remaining between them. The CDR3 DNA sequence: TGTGCCAGCAGCGTAGCTAGCGATACGCAGTATTTT. Residues: CASSVASDTQYF.

This chain joins TRBV27 and TRBJ1-3; D ambiguous. The V end was cut by 3 bases, the J end by 4 bases, with 25 bases between. Germline loops: CDR1 MNHEY, CDR2 SMNVEV (reference sequence). CDR3 length equals 19 residues. This chain's CDR3 is CASSFRRAPSLYRGNTIYF. CDR3 nucleotide sequence: TGTGCCAGCAGTTTTAGGAGGGCCCCCTCTCTCTATCGAGGAAACACCATATATTTT.

This clone occurred a few times. V usage is TRBV11-2 and J usage is TRBJ2-3; D is perhaps TRBD2 (7 bases). The length of the CDR3 is 14 residues. V was clipped by 5 bases and J by 3 bases, with 12 bases between them. Germline lookup yields CDR1 SGHAT and CDR2 FQNNGV. CDR3 amino acids: CASSGGARTDTQYF. The CDR3 nucleotides read TGTGCCAGCAGCGGGGGGGCCCGGACAGATACGCAGTATTTT.

The chain links TRBV7-8 to TRBJ2-1; 9 nucleotides agree with TRBD2. Trimming removed 5 bases from V and 3 bases from J; junction bases left unmatched: 2. The CDR3 sequence is 14 residues long. CDR1 is SGHVS and CDR2 is FQNEAQ in the germline V gene. CDR3 nucleotides: TGTGCCAGCAGCGGGACTAGCATCTACAATGAGCAGTTCTTC. It is translated as CASSGTSIYNEQFF.

The chain combines TRBV28 with TRBJ1-5; 11 bases line up with TRBD1. Germline trimming cut 7 bases from V and 5 bases from J; bases unmatched to any gene: 13. From germline, CDR1 is MDHEN and CDR2 SYDVKM. This CDR3 is built from 17 residues. CDR3 sequence reads: CASTPGQGAIGDQPQHF. CDR3 sequence (DNA): TGTGCCAGCACCCCCGGACAGGGGGCAATCGGAGATCAGCCCCAGCATTTT.

This clone has just a few counts. This chain uses TRBV5-6 with TRBJ1-6, with D possibly TRBD1 on 6 matching bases. CDR1 SGHDT and CDR2 YYEEEE come from the germline V gene. V lost 0 bases to trimming and J lost 6 bases, with 10 bases between them. The CDR3 is 15 residues long. In nucleotides, the CDR3 is TGTGCCAGCAGCTTGGCGGGGGCTGGTAATTCACCCCTCCACTTT. Amino acids: CASSLAGAGNSPLHF.